This T cell receptor beta chain was profiled in a study of blood T cell repertoires in COVID-19. About the study: COVID-19 samples, acute and convalescent, were from the United States, Italy and Spain.

Here immunoSEQ multiplex PCR was the method, and the copy in TCRdb shows in-frame clones only, minus some. Of some 160,000 clones listed, 75% to 85% are singletons. The count of this clone is one. This receptor was obtained from a man aged 55-75 years with acute or convalescent COVID-19. Material for sequencing was peripheral blood.

The CDR3 region has the DNA TGTGCCAGCAGCGCTACCGCAGGGTGGAACACCGGGGAGCTGTTTTTT. It specifies CASSATAGWNTGELFF. The chain uses TRBV7-8 and TRBJ2-2; maybe TRBD1 (5 bases). CDR1 is SGHVS and CDR2 is FQNEAQ in the germline V gene. The CDR3 runs 16 residues. Trimming left V 5 bases short and J 1 base short, with 14 bases between.